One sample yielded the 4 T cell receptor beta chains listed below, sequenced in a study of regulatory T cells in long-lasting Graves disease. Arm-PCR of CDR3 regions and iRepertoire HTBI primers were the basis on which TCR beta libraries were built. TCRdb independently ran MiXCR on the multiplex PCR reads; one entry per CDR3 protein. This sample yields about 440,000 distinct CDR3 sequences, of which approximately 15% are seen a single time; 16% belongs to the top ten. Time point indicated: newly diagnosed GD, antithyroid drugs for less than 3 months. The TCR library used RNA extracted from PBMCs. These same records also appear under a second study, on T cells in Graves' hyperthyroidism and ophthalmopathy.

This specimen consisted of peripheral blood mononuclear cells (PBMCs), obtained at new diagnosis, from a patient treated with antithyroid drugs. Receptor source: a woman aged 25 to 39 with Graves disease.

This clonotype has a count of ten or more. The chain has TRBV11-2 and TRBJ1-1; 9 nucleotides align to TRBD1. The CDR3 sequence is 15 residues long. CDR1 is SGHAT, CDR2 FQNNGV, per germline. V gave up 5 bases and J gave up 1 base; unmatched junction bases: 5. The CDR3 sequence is CASSPRTGANTEAFF. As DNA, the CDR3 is TGTGCCAGCAGCCCCCGGACAGGGGCGAACACTGAAGCTTTCTTT.

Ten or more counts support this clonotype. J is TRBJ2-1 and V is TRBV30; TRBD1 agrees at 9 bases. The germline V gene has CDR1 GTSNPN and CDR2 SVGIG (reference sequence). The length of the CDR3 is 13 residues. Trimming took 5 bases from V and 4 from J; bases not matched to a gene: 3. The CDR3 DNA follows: TGTGCCTGGGTTGGGACAGGGTACAATGAGCAGTTCTTC. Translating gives CAWVGTGYNEQFF.

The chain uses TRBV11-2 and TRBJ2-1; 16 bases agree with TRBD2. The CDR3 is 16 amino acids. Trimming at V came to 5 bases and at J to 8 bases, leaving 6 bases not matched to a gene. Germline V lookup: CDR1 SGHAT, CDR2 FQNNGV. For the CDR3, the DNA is TGTGCCAGCAGCCCGGGACTAGCGGGAGGGAAGGATGAGCAGTTCTTC. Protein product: CASSPGLAGGKDEQFF.

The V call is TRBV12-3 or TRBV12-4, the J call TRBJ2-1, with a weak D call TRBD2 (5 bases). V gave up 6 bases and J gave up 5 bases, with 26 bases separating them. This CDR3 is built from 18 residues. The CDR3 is CASSQVGSLRDRDNEQFF. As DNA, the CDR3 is TGTGCCAGCAGCCAAGTTGGATCATTACGGGATCGGGACAATGAGCAGTTCTTC.